One sample yielded the 23 T cell receptor beta chains listed below, sequenced in a study of early T cells in non-severe SARS-CoV-2 infection. TCRdb independently ran MiXCR on the 5' RACE reads; one entry per CDR3 protein. The data hold 55,000 to 70,000 distinct CDR3 sequences, with more than 8.5% observed a single time. The sequencing sample was made of whole blood. These receptors originate from an adult who was a healthcare worker with PCR-confirmed SARS-CoV-2 infection or an uninfected control (not recorded which).

This clonotype was picked up many times. The rearrangement links TRBV29-1 to TRBJ2-7, with D unclear. Germline V gene sequence: CDR1 SQVTM, CDR2 ANQGSEA. Trimming removed 3 bases at V and 2 bases at J, with 11 bases between. The CDR3 is 13 residues long. The CDR3 loop is CSVDLGQTYEQYF. In nucleotides, the CDR3 is TGCAGCGTTGATCTCGGGCAGACCTACGAGCAGTACTTC.

This clonotype was found many times. The chain is built from TRBV29-1 and TRBJ1-2; TRBD1 agrees at 9 bases. V lost 7 bases and J lost 7; bases outside the gene matches: 10. From germline, CDR1 is SQVTM and CDR2 ANQGSEA. The CDR3 covers 13 residues. Here the CDR3 DNA reads TGCAGCGCCGGACAGGGGAGAGTCGGTGGCTACACCTTC. It yields the protein CSAGQGRVGGYTF.

In this sample, this clonotype turned up many times. This CDR3 reads CASTLTANTGELFF. The CDR3 nucleotides are TGTGCCAGCACCCTCACAGCGAACACCGGGGAGCTGTTTTTT. The V gene is TRBV6-6, the J gene TRBJ2-2; D gene ambiguous. This CDR3 has 14 residues. The V end lost 7 bases, the J end lost 0 bases, and 9 bases lay between the germline ends. Per the germline V gene, CDR1 is MNHNY and CDR2 is SVGAGI (reference sequence).

This clonotype occurred a few times. The chain couples TRBV7-6 to TRBJ2-2; D not resolved. CDR3 length equals 16 residues. The V gene's germline CDR1 is SGHVS and CDR2 FNYEAQ. Trimming removed 2 bases at V and 1 base at J, with 11 bases between. The CDR3 loop is CASSLLSLGNTGELFF. As DNA, the CDR3 is TGTGCCAGCAGCTTACTAAGTTTGGGGAACACCGGGGAGCTGTTTTTT.

This clonotype was seen a handful of times. The chain links TRBV25-1 to TRBJ1-1; TRBD1 is a possible D gene (5 bases). The CDR3 contains 17 residues. In germline, CDR1 is MGHDK, CDR2 SYGVNS. The ends were cut back, 5 bases at V and 2 bases at J, with 21 bases in the middle. CDR3 in amino acids: CASSRKGFDRGNTEAFF. CDR3 bases: TGTGCCAGCAGTAGGAAGGGGTTCGATAGGGGAAACACTGAAGCTTTCTTT.

This clonotype was picked up a small number of times. The chain joins TRBV7-2 to TRBJ1-2, with unresolved D. This CDR3 comprises 13 residues. The germline CDR1 and CDR2 sequences are SGHTA and FQGNSA. V lost 1 base, J lost 7 bases, and 10 bases lay in between. The CDR3 here is CASSLGTSFGYTF. CDR3 sequence (DNA): TGTGCCAGCAGCTTAGGGACCAGCTTTGGCTACACCTTC.

This clonotype was counted at least ten times. The V gene is TRBV2, the J gene TRBJ2-7; the D call may be TRBD1 or TRBD2 (5 bases each). CDR3 length: 12 amino acids. Germline V CDR1 and CDR2: SNHLY, FYNNEI. The V end lost 6 bases, the J end lost 6 bases, and 12 bases lay between the germline ends. The CDR3 spells CASRDGTLEQYF. The CDR3 DNA reads TGTGCCAGCAGGGACGGGACCCTCGAGCAGTACTTC.

This clonotype occurred many times. V usage is TRBV4-1 and J usage is TRBJ2-2, with 13 bases lining up with TRBD2. Unmatched junction bases numbered 3, after V lost 4 bases and J lost 4 bases. Germline values: CDR1 MGHRA, CDR2 YSYEKL. The CDR3 is 16 residues long. The CDR3 region has the DNA TGCGCCAGCAGCCGAGGACTAGCGGGAGTCACCGGGGAGCTGTTTTTT. This codes for CASSRGLAGVTGELFF.

This clonotype was seen a single time. As the CDR3 is not closed by the conserved phenylalanine or tryptophan, this likely results from a read error. The rearrangement links TRBV29-1 to TRBJ2-1; D is undetermined. The V and J ends lost 1 base and 6 bases respectively, with 13 bases between them. Germline CDR1 and CDR2: SQVTM and ANQGSEA. The CDR3 length is 14 residues. The CDR3 DNA reads TGCAGCGTTGAAGGCAAAGTTGACTCCAATGAGCAGTTCTCC. Its translation is CSVEGKVDSNEQFS.

This clonotype was counted at least ten times. The gene calls are TRBV7-6 and TRBJ1-1, with D perhaps matching TRBD1 (6 bases). Germline values: CDR1 SGHVS, CDR2 FNYEAQ. The CDR3 is 13 amino acids. V lost 4 bases to trimming and J lost 4 bases, with 10 bases between them. The CDR3 bases are TGTGCCAGCAGCTCTCAGGGGACCACTGAAGCTTTCTTT. Its translation is CASSSQGTTEAFF.

In its sample, this clonotype was seen many times. The genes are TRBV6-2 or TRBV6-3 and TRBJ2-1, with D tentatively TRBD2 (5 bases). The CDR3 totals 13 residues. The germline CDR1 and CDR2 sequences are MNHEY and SVGEGT. With 3 bases removed from V and 8 bases from J, the gap between germline ends came to 11 bases. The CDR3 protein is CASSYFWGDEQFF. In DNA form, the CDR3 reads TGTGCCAGCAGTTATTTCTGGGGAGATGAGCAGTTCTTC.

This clonotype came up many times. The chain recombines TRBV11-2 with TRBJ2-7, with 8 bases matching TRBD2. The V gene's germline CDR1 is SGHAT and CDR2 FQNNGV. The length of the CDR3 is 14 residues. The J segment lost 6 bases and the V segment lost 1 base, leaving 5 bases of the junction unmatched. CDR3 amino acids: CASSLAGGPVEQYF. The CDR3 nucleotides are TGTGCCAGCAGCTTAGCGGGAGGGCCCGTCGAGCAGTACTTC. The full variable domain, with the rest looked up from reference TRBV11-2 and TRBJ2-7, is EAGVAQSPRYKIIEKRQSVAFWCNPISGHATLYWYQQILGQGPKLLIQFQNNGVVDDSQLPKDRFSAERLKGVDSTLKIQPAKLEDSAVYLCASSLAGGPVEQYFGPGTRLTVT.

The rearrangement links TRBV5-1 to TRBJ2-3; possibly TRBD2 for D (6 bases). V was pared by 6 bases and J by 2 bases, with 22 bases between. The V gene's germline CDR1 is SGHRS and CDR2 YFSETQ. The CDR3 spans 17 residues. CDR3: CASTTWGTSFLTDTQYF. Here the CDR3 DNA reads TGCGCCAGCACCACGTGGGGTACTAGCTTTCTCACAGATACGCAGTATTTT.

The gene calls are TRBV10-1 and TRBJ2-2; 13 bases are shared with TRBD2. This CDR3 has 17 residues. Looked up from germline, CDR1 is WNHNN and CDR2 is SYGVQD (reference sequence). Losses at the gene ends were 8 bases for V and 5 bases for J; bases not matched to a gene: 11. For the CDR3, the DNA is TGCGCCAGCGGACCCAGCGGACTAGCGGGAGTGACCGGGGAGCTGTTTTTT. Translation: CASGPSGLAGVTGELFF.

The V gene is TRBV20-1, the J gene TRBJ2-7, with 8 bases that match TRBD2. Losses at the gene ends were 0 bases for V and 9 bases for J; bases not matched to a gene: 10. The CDR3 totals 14 residues. CDR1 and CDR2 from the germline V gene are DFQATT and SNEGSKA (reference sequence). CDR3 sequence reads: CSAREAAGAIGQYF. Written as DNA, the CDR3 is TGCAGTGCTAGAGAGGCAGCGGGAGCGATAGGGCAGTACTTC.

The chain is built from TRBV5-1 and TRBJ1-1; no firm D call. Germline loops: CDR1 SGHRS, CDR2 YFSETQ. This CDR3 is 16 amino acids long. The V gene lost 0 bases and the J gene lost 0 bases, with 12 bases spanning the gap. The CDR3 region has the DNA TGCGCCAGCAGCTTGGCGACGGGCAGAATGAACACTGAAGCTTTCTTT. It translates to CASSLATGRMNTEAFF. The full variable domain, its missing parts supplied by reference TRBV5-1 and TRBJ1-1, is KAGVTQTPRYLIKTRGQQVTLSCSPISGHRSVSWYQQTPGQGLQFLFEYFSETQRNKGNFPGRFSGRQFSNSRSEMNVSTLELGDSALYLCASSLATGRMNTEAFFGQGTRLTVV.

This clonotype was counted at least ten times. The rearrangement uses TRBV27 and TRBJ2-4; TRBD1 is a possible D gene (5 bases). The CDR3 is made up of 13 amino acids. V gave up 8 bases and J gave up 3 bases, with 11 bases separating them. Germline CDR1 reads MNHEY; CDR2 reads SMNVEV (reference sequence). CDR3 sequence (DNA): TGTGCCAGCGGAGATAGGGGCAAAAACATTCAGTACTTC. Protein: CASGDRGKNIQYF.

V and J are TRBV9 and TRBJ2-1, with 11 positions matching TRBD2. Germline assignment: CDR1 SGDLS and CDR2 YYNGEE. The CDR3 sequence is 17 residues long. J was trimmed by 0 bases and V by 3 bases; bases with no gene match: 5. The CDR3 here is CASSDRLAGSSYNEQFF. CDR3 in DNA: TGTGCCAGCAGCGATCGACTAGCGGGAAGCTCCTACAATGAGCAGTTCTTC.

This clonotype came up many times. The chain combines TRBV30 with TRBJ2-7, with 8 bases identical to TRBD2. The CDR3 sequence is 14 residues long. With 4 bases clipped from V and 5 bases from J, the junction kept 10 bases outside the gene matches. CDR1 GTSNPN and CDR2 SVGIG come from the germline V gene (reference sequence). CDR3 in DNA: TGTGCCTGGAAACTCTGGCGGGAGGAAAACGAGCAGTACTTC. This codes for CAWKLWREENEQYF.

This clonotype was counted many times. This chain joins TRBV6-2 or TRBV6-3 and TRBJ2-1; the match to TRBD2 covers 12 bases. V gave up 2 bases and J gave up 4 bases; unmatched junction bases: 6. Germline CDR1 MNHEY, CDR2 SVGEGT. The CDR3 has 17 residues. CDR3 nucleotides: TGTGCCAGCAGTTACGAGTTAGGACTAGCGGGATACAATGAGCAGTTCTTC. It is translated as CASSYELGLAGYNEQFF.

This clonotype came up many times. The gene calls are TRBV4-1 and TRBJ2-1; D is possibly TRBD2 (6 bases). Germline CDR1 and CDR2: MGHRA and YSYEKL. This CDR3 region has 16 residues. The ends were cut back, 1 base at V and 4 bases at J, with 14 bases in the middle. The CDR3 nucleotides read TGCGCCAGCAGCCAAGGTCGGGGGACTGGATACAATGAGCAGTTCTTC. This sequence encodes CASSQGRGTGYNEQFF.

This clonotype was detected ten times or more. V gene TRBV6-2 or TRBV6-3 combines with J gene TRBJ2-6, with D tentatively TRBD1 or TRBD2 (6 bases each). This CDR3 contains 14 residues. Trimming shortened V by 6 bases and J by 3 bases, and 9 bases separated the two germline ends. Germline values: CDR1 MNHEY, CDR2 SVGEGT. CDR3: CASRGGSGANVLTF. DNA for the CDR3: TGTGCCAGCAGAGGGGGGAGTGGGGCCAACGTCCTGACTTTC.

This clonotype has ten or more counts. CDR3 nucleotide sequence: TGTGCCAGCCTGCCACGGACAGGCGTCAAGAACACCGGGGAGCTGTTTTTT. Translating it yields CASLPRTGVKNTGELFF. The rearrangement links TRBV19 to TRBJ2-2, with 7 bases matching TRBD1. This CDR3 region has 17 residues. Germline-derived CDR1 and CDR2 are LNHDA and SQIVND (reference sequence). The ends lost 9 bases at V and 1 base at J; junction bases unmatched: 14.